This T cell receptor (beta chain) was found in a study of shared clonotypes between healthy human individuals. Study findings and constraints: Among donors, the sharing of clonotypes was expected to be influenced by sequencing depth. Generation probabilities of non-shared clonotypes were lower (relative to those shared by all four donors). Researchers sampled only blood; tissue repertoires likely differ.

Profiling relied on immunoSEQ multiplex PCR, and the TCRdb table lists in-frame clones only, not all of them. Of some 2,500,000 clones detected, 80% to 95% appear once; the ten largest clones hold about 0.39%. V was pared by 3 bases and J by 1 base, with 5 bases between. The length of the CDR3 is 13 residues. Germline V gene data show CDR1 as MNHEY and CDR2 as SMNVEV (reference sequence). Concerning this clone itself: The antigen is unknown. Other DNA sequences in this specimen translate into the identical CDR3.

Source material: naive CD4+ T cells from PBMCs. Specified subset: CD45RA+ positively selected. The origin of this receptor is a man between 18 and 35 years old in good health. Some clones in this sample may be carry-over from other donors' samples. The V and J genes are TRBV27 and TRBJ2-3; D ambiguous. The CDR3 spells CASSFLGTDTQYF. CDR3 sequence (DNA): TGTGCCAGCAGTTTCCTGGGCACAGATACGCAGTATTTT.